Listed here are 26 T cell receptor beta chains from one sample, sequenced in a study of prognosis after radiotherapy for stage I lung cancer. Genomic DNA was subjected to two-round multiplex PCR for amplification of TCR beta CDR3. Primers specific to each TRBV and TRBJ gene were used in first-round PCR. One entry per CDR3 protein results from TCRdb running MiXCR on the multiplex PCR reads. The sample lists fewer than 40,000 distinct CDR3 sequences; 34% were seen once. The material was PBMCs, obtained before or after stereotactic body radiation therapy (not recorded which). These receptors originate from a donor aged 50 or older with non-small cell lung cancer.

This clonotype was seen repeatedly, ten times or more. The chain links TRBV3-1 to TRBJ2-5; 9 bases agree with TRBD1. Germline V CDR1 and CDR2: LGHDT, YNNKEL (reference sequence). V dropped 4 bases and J dropped 5; count of bases not matched to a gene: 8. This CDR3 is 15 amino acids long. CDR3 nucleotides: TGTGCCAGCAGCCCTGGGACAGGGCTGAGCGAGACCCAGTACTTC. Translating it yields CASSPGTGLSETQYF.

The V gene is TRBV12-3 or TRBV12-4, the J gene TRBJ2-6; TRBD2 matches 12 bases. V shed 5 bases, J shed 2 bases, and the junction held 10 bases outside the gene matches. This CDR3 comprises 19 residues. The CDR3 DNA reads as TGTGCCAGCAGTCTAAGACGGACTAGCGGGACGGCTGGGGCCAACGTCCTGACTTTC. The encoded protein is CASSLRRTSGTAGANVLTF.

This clonotype has ten or more counts. This rearrangement joins TRBV30 to TRBJ2-1; D unresolved. The germline CDR1 and CDR2 sequences are GTSNPN and SVGIG (reference sequence). V was cut by 0 bases and J by 6 bases, with 15 bases left in between. This CDR3 has 15 residues. The CDR3 sequence is CAWSVSSTPGNEQFF. The CDR3 DNA follows: TGTGCCTGGAGTGTAAGTTCTACACCAGGCAATGAGCAGTTCTTC. Based on the CDR3 plus reference TRBV30 and TRBJ2-1, the full variable domain is SQTIHQWPATLVQPVGSPLSLECTVEGTSNPNLYWYRQAAGRGLQLLFYSVGIGQISSEVPQNLSASRPQDRQFILSSKKLLLSDSGFYLCAWSVSSTPGNEQFFGPGTRLTVL.

CDR3 amino acids: CASSPYGLFEQFF. Written as DNA, the CDR3 is TGTGCCAGCTCACCATATGGATTGTTTGAGCAGTTCTTC. The chain uses TRBV18 and TRBJ2-1; D gene ambiguous. The CDR3 is 13 residues long. V shed 2 bases and J shed 9 bases, with 11 bases lying between them. Germline V gene lookup returns CDR1 KGHSH and CDR2 LQKENI.

This clonotype was observed many times. V usage is TRBV12-3 or TRBV12-4 and J usage is TRBJ2-5; 11 bases are shared with TRBD1. CDR3 length: 13 residues. V dropped 9 bases and J dropped 5; count of bases not matched to a gene: 5. The CDR3 nucleotides are TGTGCCAGTAGGACAGGGGGCAGGGAGACCCAGTACTTC. Translating gives CASRTGGRETQYF.

At least ten counts were recorded for this clonotype. Since the CDR3 does not end with the conserved phenylalanine or tryptophan, this likely comes from a read error. The chain links TRBV5-1 to TRBJ2-5, with TRBD1 matching over 7 bases. V dropped 0 bases and J dropped 6; count of bases not matched to a gene: 2. CDR1 SGHRS and CDR2 YFSETQ come from the germline V gene. The CDR3 loop spans 13 amino acids. CDR3 protein: CASSLDRGQTQYS. CDR3 in DNA: TGCGCCAGCAGCTTGGACAGGGGACAGACCCAGTACTCC.

At least ten counts were recorded for this clonotype. The J gene is TRBJ2-2, the V gene TRBV10-3; weak D call: TRBD2 (7 bases). CDR1 and CDR2 from the germline V gene are ENHRY and SYGVKD. V gave up 10 bases and J gave up 4 bases, with 19 bases separating them. The CDR3 sequence is 15 residues long. The CDR3, as DNA: TGTGCCACCTCCCGGGGAGGGGGACCCACCGGGGAGCTGTTTTTT. Protein product: CATSRGGGPTGELFF.

Comment on this clonotype: This is likely an artifact of a read error, given a far larger clone one base away. This rearrangement joins TRBV6-5 to TRBJ2-3, with TRBD1 identical over 8 bases. Germline CDR1 is MNHEY and CDR2 is SVGAGI. There are 15 residues in the CDR3. CDR3 amino acids: CASSTWTGSTYTQYF. DNA for the CDR3: TGTGCCAGCAGTACATGGACAGGGAGCACATATACGCAGTATTTT.

This clonotype was seen ten or more times. This sequence joins TRBV11-2 and TRBJ1-1; D is unclear. The length of the CDR3 is 12 residues. Germline-derived CDR1 and CDR2 are SGHAT and FQNNGV. The ends were cut back, 6 bases at V and 4 bases at J, with 9 bases in the middle. The CDR3, as DNA: TGTGCCAGCAGGCTAGGGCGCACTGAAGCTTTCTTT. Protein: CASRLGRTEAFF.

This clonotype was counted at least ten times. In DNA, the CDR3 is TGTGCCAGTGCCTCCCGGGGCGTCTACGAGCAGTACTTC. It translates to CASASRGVYEQYF. The chain is built from TRBV19 and TRBJ2-7, with D perhaps assigned TRBD1 or TRBD2 (5 bases each). The V end was cut by 8 bases, the J end by 3 bases, with 14 bases between. The CDR3 loop spans 13 amino acids. CDR1 is LNHDA and CDR2 is SQIVND in the germline V gene (reference sequence).

The table lists this clonotype with a count of one. The junction does not match germline at one end; this may be a read error. The CDR3 DNA reads as TGTGCCAGTAGTATCGGTACATCGCATAACTGTGGCTACACCTTC. Its protein is CASSIGTSHNCGYTF. The rearrangement uses TRBV19 and TRBJ1-2; D is ambiguous. Germline V CDR1 and CDR2: LNHDA, SQIVND (reference sequence). The CDR3 has 15 residues.

This clonotype showed up many times. This rearrangement joins TRBV5-1 to TRBJ1-2; D is ambiguous. The CDR3 runs to 14 residues. Trimming left V 4 bases short and J 0 bases short, with 10 bases between. CDR1 is SGHRS and CDR2 is YFSETQ in the germline V gene. The CDR3 region is CASSPDGANYGYTF. The DNA for the CDR3 is TGCGCCAGCAGCCCGGACGGCGCTAACTATGGCTACACCTTC. Combining the CDR3 with reference TRBV5-1 and TRBJ1-2 gives the whole variable domain KAGVTQTPRYLIKTRGQQVTLSCSPISGHRSVSWYQQTPGQGLQFLFEYFSETQRNKGNFPGRFSGRQFSNSRSEMNVSTLELGDSALYLCASSPDGANYGYTFGSGTRLTVV.

This clonotype has a count of ten or more. V is TRBV20-1 and J is TRBJ2-5; D remains ambiguous. The CDR3 sequence is 12 residues long. The germline V and J ends were trimmed by 6 bases and 2 bases, with 10 bases remaining between them. Germline CDR1 DFQATT, CDR2 SNEGSKA (reference sequence). CDR3 DNA sequence: TGCAGTGCCGAAGACATACAAGAGACCCAGTACTTC. Its translation is CSAEDIQETQYF.

This clonotype has a count of ten or more. The chain carries TRBV30 and TRBJ2-3; 7 bases match TRBD1. Germline-derived CDR1 and CDR2 are GTSNPN and SVGIG (reference sequence). Losses at the gene ends were 3 bases for V and 8 bases for J; bases not matched to a gene: 8. The CDR3 contains 13 residues. CDR3 amino acids: CAWSLTGRGTQYF. CDR3 sequence (DNA): TGTGCCTGGAGCCTGACAGGGCGAGGTACGCAGTATTTT.

The genes are TRBV9 and TRBJ1-1; D unresolved. Germline loops: CDR1 SGDLS, CDR2 YYNGEE. The CDR3 consists of 13 residues. Trimming took off 0 bases at V and 5 bases at J, with 8 bases between the two ends. The CDR3 DNA follows: TGTGCCAGCAGCGTAGGGGTGGGGACTGAAGCTTTCTTT. It yields the protein CASSVGVGTEAFF. Complete variable domain (other parts from reference TRBV9 and TRBJ1-1): DSGVTQTPKHLITATGQRVTLRCSPRSGDLSVYWYQQSLDQGLQFLIQYYNGEERAKGNILERFSAQQFPDLHSELNLSSLELGDSALYFCASSVGVGTEAFFGQGTRLTVV.

CDR3 bases: TGCGCCAGCAGCCCGGACAGGGTCGTGACCGGGGAGCTGTTTTTT. Amino acid sequence: CASSPDRVVTGELFF. The chain couples TRBV5-1 to TRBJ2-2; TRBD1 aligns across 8 bases. This CDR3 has 15 residues. CDR1 and CDR2 (germline): SGHRS, YFSETQ. V gave up 4 bases and J gave up 5 bases; unmatched junction bases: 7.

CDR3: CASSYSTDRLVYEQYF. CDR3 in DNA: TGTGCCAGCAGTTACTCGACTGACAGGTTAGTCTACGAGCAGTACTTC. This chain joins TRBV6-6 and TRBJ2-7; a possible D gene is TRBD1 (6 bases). V was clipped by 0 bases and J by 3 bases, with 15 bases between them. The CDR3 loop spans 16 amino acids. In germline, CDR1 is MNHNY, CDR2 SVGAGI (reference sequence).

This clonotype showed up many times. V gene TRBV12-5 combines with J gene TRBJ2-3, with 14 positions matching TRBD2. This CDR3 has 17 amino acids. Trimming cost V 6 bases and J 3 bases; bases outside gene matches: 8. The germline gives CDR1 LGHNT, CDR2 FRNRAP. CDR3 bases: TGTGCTAGTGGCCTGACTAGCGGGAGGGCCCAAACAGATACGCAGTATTTT. Its translation: CASGLTSGRAQTDTQYF.

The table lists this clonotype with many counts. CDR3 amino acids: CASSVGEGAYNEQFF. DNA for the CDR3: TGTGCCAGCAGCGTAGGAGAGGGGGCCTACAATGAGCAGTTCTTC. The chain links TRBV9 to TRBJ2-1, with a tentative D call TRBD1 (6 bases). Per germline, CDR1 SGDLS and CDR2 YYNGEE. V dropped 0 bases and J dropped 2 bases, with 9 bases sitting between them. CDR3 length: 15 residues.

Sample share makes this clonotype medium-sized. This chain links TRBV5-1 with TRBJ1-6; possibly TRBD1 for D (6 bases). The CDR3 contains 16 residues. Trimming removed 0 bases at V and 3 bases at J, with 10 bases between. CDR1 and CDR2 from the germline V gene are SGHRS and YFSETQ. CDR3 loop: CASSLAGQRYNSPLHF. The CDR3 DNA sequence: TGCGCCAGCAGCTTGGCCGGACAGCGCTATAATTCACCCCTCCACTTT.

This clonotype was counted many times. Relative to the germline gene, one junction end is altered; a read error may explain this. V and J are TRBV7-7 and TRBJ2-3; no definite D call. The germline V gene encodes CDR1 SSHAT and CDR2 FNYEAQ (reference sequence). The CDR3 consists of 13 residues. DNA for the CDR3: TGTGCTAGCAGCTTAGACCGCACAGATACGCAGTATTTT. It translates to CASSLDRTDTQYF.

For this clonotype: It differs at one base from a far larger clone, so likely a read error. J is TRBJ1-1 and V is TRBV6-9; D may be TRBD1 (5 bases). Germline V lookup: CDR1 MNHGY, CDR2 SVAAGI. There are 14 residues in the CDR3. In nucleotides, the CDR3 is TGTGCCAGCAGTTTTGACCCTGTGGACACTGAATCTTTCTTT. Amino acid sequence: CASSFDPVDTESFF.

This clonotype was counted many times. The chain joins TRBV18 to TRBJ2-1; no clear D. Trimming stripped 1 base from V and 4 bases from J, with 11 bases between. The CDR3 extends over 15 amino acids. CDR1 and CDR2 (germline): KGHSH, LQKENI. The DNA of the CDR3 is TGTGCCAGCTCACCACGGCCTATGAGTTACAATGAGCAGTTCTTC. Its translation is CASSPRPMSYNEQFF.

This clonotype has at least ten counts. No conserved phenylalanine or tryptophan ends this CDR3, so it is likely a read error. The chain carries TRBV12-3 or TRBV12-4 and TRBJ2-2; D may match TRBD1 or TRBD2 (5 bases each). Trimming left V 2 bases short and J 6 bases short, with 7 bases between. The length of the CDR3 is 13 residues. CDR3 DNA sequence: TGTGCCAGCAGTTTACGGGGCCCCGGGGAGCTGTTTTCT. Its protein product is CASSLRGPGELFS.

Comment on this clonotype: A much bigger clone sits one base away, suggesting this may be a read error. The rearrangement joins TRBV6-2 or TRBV6-3 to TRBJ2-5, with unresolved D. V was pared by 6 bases and J by 5 bases, with 19 bases between. This CDR3 has 15 residues. In germline, CDR1 is MNHEY, CDR2 SVGEGT. In nucleotides, the CDR3 is TGTGCCAGCAGGGCCCGTGCGGTGTACGGGGAGACCCAGTACTTC. Translation gives CASRARAVYGETQYF.

As regards this clonotype: This sequence is one base from a far larger clone and is likely a read error. The genes are TRBV28 and TRBJ2-6, with 7 bases lining up with TRBD1. V lost 6 bases and J lost 2; bases outside the gene matches: 1. The V gene's germline CDR1 is MDHEN and CDR2 SYDVKM. The CDR3 covers 14 residues. The CDR3 protein is CASRQGTGANVLTF. Here the CDR3 DNA reads TGTGCCAGCAGACAGGGGACTGGGGCCAACGTCCTGACTTTC.